This T cell receptor beta chain was retrieved from a study of molecular identifiers for immune sequencing clone quantification. Regarding the study as a whole: Molecules of identical TCR sharing a barcode could underestimate highly expanded clone sizes.

This CDR3 comprises 13 residues. Germline assignment: CDR1 PRHDT and CDR2 FYEKMQ (reference sequence). V was trimmed by 5 bases and J by 1 base, leaving 8 bases between them. Libraries for naive CD8 T cells, which were made from approximately 20,000 to 980,000 sorted cells, drew on 10%, 30% or 50% of the RNA. This clonotype was seen many times. Its antigen is as yet unknown. One entry per CDR3 protein, called by TCRdb with MiXCR from the PCR reads. The repertoire has about half a million distinct CDR3 sequences, about 21% of them found once; the top ten carry 0.7% to 1%. The receptor was derived from a human donor in good health. Some libraries in this study had Jurkat cell RNA spiked in. The sample comprised naive CD8+ T cells from blood, with Jurkat cell RNA spiked in. Subset indicated: FACS-sorted CD8+CD4-CCR7+CD45RA+ naive T cells. The chain joins TRBV13 to TRBJ1-1, with D possibly being TRBD1 (6 bases). The CDR3, as DNA: TGTGCCAGCAGCGGGGGCCCGAACACTGAAGCTTTCTTT. Its protein is CASSGGPNTEAFF. The entire variable domain, with the rest obtained from reference TRBV13 and TRBJ1-1, is as follows: AAGVIQSPRHLIKEKRETATLKCYPIPRHDTVYWYQQGPGQDPQFLISFYEKMQSDKGSIPDRFSAQQFSDYHSELNMSSLELGDSALYFCASSGGPNTEAFFGQGTRLTVV.